Listed below are T cell receptor beta chains from one sample, sequenced in a study of OX40 agonist ivuxolimab in advanced cancers. Using immunoSEQ multiplex PCR, the repertoire was profiled, and TCRdb retains in-frame clones only, with some absent. This sample yields over 50,000 clones, of which 80% to 95% are seen a single time; 13% belongs to the top ten. The sample consisted of CD4+ or CD8+ T cells sorted from blood, taken in a trial of the OX40 agonist ivuxolimab. The receptors originated from an adult with an advanced solid tumor such as melanoma, head and neck, liver or kidney cancer. The conserved cysteine and the conserved F or W are not part of the CDR3 here. Each record gives: CDR3 length, V gene, J gene, CDR3 protein.

13	TRBV7-2	TRBJ2-3	ASSFGVAGYNTQY
14	TRBV7-9	TRBJ2-7	ASSPLLQGYPYEQY
10	TRBV29-1	TRBJ1-2	SVRTDNYGYT
9	TRBV20-1	TRBJ2-7	SVLQGYEQY
13	TRBV5-4	TRBJ2-5	ASSSIDRDEETQY
10	TRBV5-6	TRBJ2-1	ASSGGGNEQF
12	TRBV5-4	TRBJ1-1	ASSQRALNTEAF
10	TRBV19	TRBJ2-2	ASSIRAGELF
11	TRBV2	TRBJ2-7	ATGTGGEYEQY
14	TRBV19	TRBJ1-2	ASSIGTEHLNYGYT
14	TRBV10-3	TRBJ2-1	AISESAGGPRYEQF
13	TRBV18	TRBJ2-5	ASSPLAGGEETQY
15	TRBV21-1	TRBJ2-2	ASSKVEDRLNTGELF
11	TRBV6-6	TRBJ2-2	ASSYSGTGELF
12	TRBV13	TRBJ1-1	ASRDGTLNTEAF
14	TRBV5-4	TRBJ2-5	ASSLFPGTGDETQY
12	TRBV6-1	TRBJ2-3	ASSEGALEYTQY
11	TRBV6-6	TRBJ2-1	ASSYNTYNEQF
11	TRBV29-1	TRBJ2-7	SVETGESYEQY
12	TRBV19	.	ATSAGTFSYEQY
12	TRBV4-1	TRBJ2-1	ASSPWEGDNEQF
11	TRBV7-3	TRBJ2-3	ASSTGVSDTQY
11	TRBV4-2	TRBJ2-7	ASSQNPTDEQY
11	TRBV7-9	TRBJ1-2	ASSAGRNYGYT
14	TRBV28	TRBJ2-3	ASSLGRDSSTDTQY
13	TRBV19	TRBJ2-1	ASSVDSSSYNEQF
13	TRBV7-9	TRBJ1-5	ASSLDHNRDQPQH
12	TRBV6-5	TRBJ2-7	ASSPRRSSYEQY
11	TRBV27	TRBJ1-5	ASSFSSLRPQH
14	TRBV9	TRBJ2-3	ASSVDGGGATDTQY
15	TRBV19	TRBJ2-7	ASSTFSSRDWTYEQY
17	TRBV4-1	TRBJ2-7	ASSLQRGDRAEGSYEQY